This T cell receptor (beta chain) was identified in a study of blood T cell repertoires in COVID-19. For recovered donors of Cohort 3, there were two negative PCRs, clearance, or symptom resolution. Data came from immunoSEQ multiplex PCR; TCRdb stores just in-frame clones and leaves some out. Of approximately 400,000 clones listed, around 83% are singletons. Germline CDR1 and CDR2: MNHEY and SMNVEV (reference sequence). The CDR3 totals 15 residues. V shed 6 bases, J shed 1 base, and the junction held 8 bases outside the gene matches. This sequence was found in a woman between 50 and 59 years old who had recovered from COVID-19. The sequencing input was PBMCs or T cells enriched from blood (not recorded which). J is TRBJ2-5 and V is TRBV27; 7 bases are a match to TRBD1. CDR3: CASSPSDRPQETQYF. CDR3 nucleotides: TGTGCCAGCAGCCCGTCGGACAGGCCCCAAGAGACCCAGTACTTC.